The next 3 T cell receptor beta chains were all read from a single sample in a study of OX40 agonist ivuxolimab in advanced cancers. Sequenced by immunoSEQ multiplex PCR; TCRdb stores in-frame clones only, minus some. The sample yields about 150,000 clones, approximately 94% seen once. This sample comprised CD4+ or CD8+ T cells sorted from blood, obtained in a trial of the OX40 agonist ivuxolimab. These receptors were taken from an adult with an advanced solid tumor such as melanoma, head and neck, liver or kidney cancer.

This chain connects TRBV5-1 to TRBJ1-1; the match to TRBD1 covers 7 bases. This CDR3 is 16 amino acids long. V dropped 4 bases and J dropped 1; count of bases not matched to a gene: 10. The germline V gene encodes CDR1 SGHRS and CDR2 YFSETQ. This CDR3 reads CASSPDRVGENTEAFF. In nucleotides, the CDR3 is TGCGCCAGCAGCCCTGACAGGGTAGGGGAGAACACTGAAGCTTTCTTT.

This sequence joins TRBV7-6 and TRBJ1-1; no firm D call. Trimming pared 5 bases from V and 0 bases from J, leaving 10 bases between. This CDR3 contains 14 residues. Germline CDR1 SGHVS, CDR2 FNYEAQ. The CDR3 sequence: CASSPDWLNTEAFF. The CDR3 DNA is TGTGCCAGCAGCCCCGACTGGTTGAACACTGAAGCTTTCTTT.

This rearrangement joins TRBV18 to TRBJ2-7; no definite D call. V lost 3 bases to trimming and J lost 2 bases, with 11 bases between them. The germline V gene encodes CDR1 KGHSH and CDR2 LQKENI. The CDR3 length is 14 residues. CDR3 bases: TGTGCCAGCTCACCCCCTGGGCCACCCTACGAGCAGTACTTC. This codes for CASSPPGPPYEQYF. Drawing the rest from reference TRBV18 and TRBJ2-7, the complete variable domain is NAGVMQNPRHLVRRRGQEARLRCSPMKGHSHVYWYRQLPEEGLKFMVYLQKENIIDESGMPKERFSAEFPKEGPSILRIQQVVRGDSAAYFCASSPPGPPYEQYFGPGTRLTVT.